This T cell receptor beta chain was captured by sequencing in a study of blood T cell repertoires in COVID-19. For the study at large: The analysed material was cDNA or gDNA that came from T cells, B-cell-depleted T cells, or PBMCs.

Under the authors' procedure: Estimates of nucleated cell counts were drawn from the amplification of reference gene primers. Using immunoSEQ multiplex PCR, the repertoire was profiled, and TCRdb retains in-frame clones only, with some absent. V, J and clone size derive from that table, while D and trimming were established from the DNA sequence. The repertoire has 200,000 to 300,000 clones, approximately 89% of them found once; the top ten carry approximately 2.2%. Germline V lookup: CDR1 SGHRS, CDR2 YFSETQ. V shed 4 bases and J 5 bases; nucleotides not matched to a gene: 13. This CDR3 spans 16 amino acids.

The sequenced material came from peripheral blood. V is TRBV5-1 and J is TRBJ2-5; 8 bases agree with TRBD2. The origin of this receptor is a woman between 50 and 59 years old with acute or convalescent COVID-19. The CDR3 is CASSGTSSGSTETQYF. CDR3 DNA sequence: TGCGCCAGCAGCGGGACCTCCAGCGGGAGTACGGAGACCCAGTACTTC.